This T cell receptor (beta chain) was found in a study of cytomegalovirus exposure and HLA in healthy donors. Study findings and constraints: Presence/absence analyses took donor sequencing depth as roughly uniform.

The CDR3 runs to 13 residues. V gave up 1 base and J gave up 5 bases; unmatched junction bases: 4. CDR1 SQVTM and CDR2 ANQGSEA come from the germline V gene. PCR employed 60 Vbeta and 13 Jbeta primers. Per the original data handling: In a later analysis, the count reached 74 million or so unique TCR beta chains, with around 11 million shared. The repertoire was sequenced with immunoSEQ multiplex PCR; TCRdb's copy has only in-frame clones and lacks some. V and J calls and clone size are those listed in that table; D and trimming were worked out from the DNA. The sample has some 120,000 clones; about two thirds are singletons. Notes on this clone: Its antigen remains unknown.

The receptor's source is a man aged 55 to 70 in good health and CMV-seropositive. Sequencing was done on a sample of PBMCs. The J gene is TRBJ2-7, the V gene TRBV29-1, with 8 bases lining up with TRBD1. In DNA, the CDR3 is TGCAGCGTTGAAGGGACAGGGCTGAACGAGCAGTACTTC. It codes for CSVEGTGLNEQYF.